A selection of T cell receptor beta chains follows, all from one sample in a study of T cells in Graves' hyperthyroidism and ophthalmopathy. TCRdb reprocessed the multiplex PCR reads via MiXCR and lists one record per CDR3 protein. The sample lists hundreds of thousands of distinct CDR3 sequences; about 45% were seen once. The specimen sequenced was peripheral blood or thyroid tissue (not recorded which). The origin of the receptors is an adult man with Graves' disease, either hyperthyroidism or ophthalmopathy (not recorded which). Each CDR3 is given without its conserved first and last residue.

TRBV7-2	ASSPKGGLSGANVLT
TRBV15	ATSTGTALTVPGYGYT
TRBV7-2	ASSLSKGQGQQETQY
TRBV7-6	ASSLDNNSPLH
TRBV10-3	ASSPHLEQGPNQPQH
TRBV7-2	ASSQAQDLSGNTIY
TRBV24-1	ATSDPRTSGPSTDTQY
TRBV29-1	SVLLPLTGREAF
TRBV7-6	ASSPEGGDGNQPQH
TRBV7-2	ASSTGNSASGGYT
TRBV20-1	SASPGQGGNQPQH
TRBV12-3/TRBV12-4	ASSFGSTGATEAF
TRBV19	ASSIGEWDSNSPLH
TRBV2	ASSLTLSNQPQH
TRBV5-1	ASSSDRDNGYT
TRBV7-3	ASSSSGTSAEIYEQY
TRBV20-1	SARQGDTQETQY
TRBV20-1	SAREARGRDGYT
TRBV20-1	SLPGQMNTEAF
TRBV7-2	ASSLPGGSGNEKLF
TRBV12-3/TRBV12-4	ASTRRQGGAF
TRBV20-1	SASRQTGGLVAF
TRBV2	ASSDLQGPNYGYT
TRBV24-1	ATSDASPGQGNQPQH
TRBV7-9	ASSLNPGTGYEQY
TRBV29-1	SQGPTGNYGYT
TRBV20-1	SARGSFGDTIY
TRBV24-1	ATSSLDAGQETQY
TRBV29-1	SVRTGNGYT
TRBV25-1	ASSLARLGIHYGYT
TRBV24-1	ATSDPTVQGPDPYGYT
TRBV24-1	ASRKQGEETQY